These 15 T cell receptor beta chains originate from one sample sequenced in a study of blood T cell repertoires in COVID-19. TCRdb's copy holds only in-frame clones and misses some; the assay was immunoSEQ multiplex PCR. Of 52,000 or so clones listed, almost 85% are singletons. Sequences were obtained from peripheral blood. These receptors all come from a human donor in a cohort sampled during active COVID-19.

The V call is TRBV19, the J call TRBJ2-2, with TRBD2 matching 8 bases. Germline V gene lookup returns CDR1 LNHDA and CDR2 SQIVND (reference sequence). There are 15 residues in the CDR3. V dropped 6 bases and J dropped 2; count of bases not matched to a gene: 5. This CDR3 is CASSRAGGNTGELFF. The CDR3 DNA sequence: TGTGCCAGTAGCCGCGCGGGGGGTAACACCGGGGAGCTGTTTTTT.

This clone appeared a few times. V is TRBV7-2 and J is TRBJ1-6; no reliable D call. Germline V gene lookup returns CDR1 SGHTA and CDR2 FQGNSA. This CDR3 comprises 15 residues. The V end was cut by 5 bases, the J end by 11 bases, with 19 bases between. The CDR3 bases are TGTGCCAGCAGCACCGGGGTCAGAGAGTATCCACCCCTCCACTTT. Translated, it gives CASSTGVREYPPLHF.

The V call is TRBV27, the J call TRBJ1-1; 9 bases are a match to TRBD1. The CDR3 length is 14 residues. Germline V CDR1 and CDR2: MNHEY, SMNVEV (reference sequence). Unmatched junction bases numbered 12, after V lost 5 bases and J lost 11 bases. The CDR3 spells CASSPLITGGFAFF. CDR3 in DNA: TGTGCCAGCAGTCCGCTCATCACAGGGGGCTTCGCTTTCTTT.

The chain is built from TRBV5-1 and TRBJ1-1; 8 nucleotides match TRBD1. The germline CDR1 and CDR2 sequences are SGHRS and YFSETQ. V lost 5 bases to trimming and J lost 0 bases; unmatched junction nucleotides: 9. The CDR3 runs to 16 residues. CDR3 bases: TGCGCCAGCAGTTATTTTGGGACAGGACTGAACACTGAAGCTTTCTTT. This sequence encodes CASSYFGTGLNTEAFF.

V and J are TRBV19 and TRBJ1-2, with 8 bases matching TRBD1. The CDR3 is 12 residues long. The germline V gene has CDR1 LNHDA and CDR2 SQIVND (reference sequence). Trimming removed 6 bases from V and 9 bases from J; junction bases left unmatched: 6. The CDR3 nucleotides are TGTGCCAGTAGCCTACAGGGGGAGAGCTACACCTTC. This translates into CASSLQGESYTF.

J is TRBJ1-2 and V is TRBV1. TRBV1 is termed a pseudogene. The CDR3 covers 16 residues. CDR3 bases: TGCACCAGCAGCCAATCCAAGGGAGGGGAGGACTATGGCTACACCTTC. It is translated as CTSSQSKGGEDYGYTF.

The rearrangement links TRBV3-1 (or the pseudogene TRBV3-2) to TRBJ1-1, with a tentative D call TRBD1 (6 bases). The CDR3 is made up of 15 amino acids. Trimming removed 4 bases from V and 0 bases from J, with 12 bases in between. CDR1 LGHDT and CDR2 YNNKEL come from the germline V gene (reference sequence). The CDR3 sequence: CASSPLTGLNTEAFF. Here the CDR3 DNA reads TGTGCCAGCAGCCCTTTGACAGGTTTGAACACTGAAGCTTTCTTT.

The chain couples TRBV2 to TRBJ1-5, with D perhaps matching TRBD1 (6 bases). Trimming removed 8 bases at V and 7 bases at J, with 18 bases between. This CDR3 region has 14 residues. Per the germline V gene, CDR1 is SNHLY and CDR2 is FYNNEI. CDR3 in amino acids: CASGGAGSRQPQHF. DNA of the CDR3: TGTGCCAGCGGGGGGGCAGGGAGTCGCCAGCCCCAGCATTTT.

The chain joins TRBV6-6 to TRBJ2-3; a possible D gene is TRBD2 (6 bases). CDR1 and CDR2 (germline): MNHNY, SVGAGI (reference sequence). The CDR3 is 14 amino acids. Trimming shortened V by 0 bases and J by 6 bases, and 10 bases separated the two germline ends. CDR3 DNA: TGTGCCAGCAGTTACTCGCGGGAACAGGATACGCAGTATTTT. Its translation: CASSYSREQDTQYF.

This rearrangement joins TRBV5-1 to TRBJ2-1; 7 bases fit TRBD1. Trimming took 4 bases from V and 6 from J; bases not matched to a gene: 10. CDR1 and CDR2 from the germline V gene are SGHRS and YFSETQ. CDR3 length: 15 amino acids. The CDR3: CASSPTGLTRNEQFF. The CDR3, as DNA: TGCGCCAGCAGCCCGACAGGGCTCACTCGCAATGAGCAGTTCTTC.

The genes are TRBV10-3 and TRBJ1-1, with 7 nucleotides matching TRBD1. The length of the CDR3 is 14 residues. The ends lost 10 bases at V and 3 bases at J; junction bases unmatched: 11. CDR1 is ENHRY and CDR2 is SYGVKD in the germline V gene. CDR3 nucleotides: TGTGCCACCCTCGACAGGGCGTTGGACACTGAAGCTTTCTTT. Its translation: CATLDRALDTEAFF.

This sequence joins TRBV21-1 and TRBJ2-5; the table's D call, TRBD2, has no DNA check behind it. TRBV21-1 is a listed pseudogene. This CDR3 comprises 18 residues. The CDR3 is CASSRQWPSTRIQETQYF. Here the CDR3 DNA reads TGTGCCAGCAGCCGTCAATGGCCTTCGACGAGGATCCAAGAGACCCAGTACTTC.

J is TRBJ2-3 and V is TRBV5-6; tentative D call: TRBD2 (5 bases). V lost 0 bases and J lost 1, with 12 bases in between. Germline CDR1 is SGHDT and CDR2 is YYEEEE. The CDR3 runs to 16 residues. CDR3 DNA: TGTGCCAGCAGCTTGGGGGCTTACGGGGGCACAGATACGCAGTATTTT. It encodes CASSLGAYGGTDTQYF.

The rearrangement uses TRBV27 and TRBJ2-3, with D tentatively TRBD2 (5 bases). Germline-derived CDR1 and CDR2 are MNHEY and SMNVEV (reference sequence). The CDR3 spans 12 residues. V lost 7 bases and J 6 bases, leaving 11 bases between the germline ends. The CDR3 DNA sequence: TGTGCCAGCACCCAAGGCGGGGATACGCAGTATTTT. It specifies CASTQGGDTQYF.

This clone has only one observation. V is TRBV4-3 and J is TRBJ1-1; 8 bases line up with TRBD1. Germline V lookup: CDR1 LGHNA, CDR2 YSLEER. There are 14 residues in the CDR3. V was clipped by 3 bases and J by 4 bases; unmatched bases: 4. The CDR3 is CASSHYTGGTEAFF. The DNA for the CDR3 is TGCGCCAGCAGCCACTATACAGGGGGCACTGAAGCTTTCTTT.